These 12 T cell receptor beta chains came from one sample sequenced in a study of shared clonotypes between healthy human individuals. The data were produced by immunoSEQ multiplex PCR, yet TCRdb's version contains in-frame clones alone and is incomplete. The sample holds millions of clones, approximately 94% seen once. The sequenced sample was naive CD4+ T cells sorted from blood. Indicated subset: CD45RA+ positively selected. The receptor set was obtained from a man aged 18 to 35 in good health.

CDR3 protein: CASSLPTSPYNEQFF. DNA of the CDR3: TGTGCCAGCAGCTTACCGACTAGCCCCTACAATGAGCAGTTCTTC. This sequence joins TRBV5-4 and TRBJ2-1; TRBD2 matches at 7 bases. Germline CDR1 SGHNT, CDR2 YYREEE (reference sequence). Trimming took 2 bases from V and 2 from J; bases not matched to a gene: 4. There are 15 residues in the CDR3.

The J gene is TRBJ1-1, the V gene TRBV7-6, with D hard to call. The CDR3 extends over 13 amino acids. Germline CDR1 and CDR2: SGHVS and FNYEAQ. Trimming left V 5 bases short and J 6 bases short, with 13 bases between. The DNA of the CDR3 is TGTGCCAGCAGCCCCGGAGTTGGCGCTGAAGCTTTCTTT. Translated, it gives CASSPGVGAEAFF.

This clone was found once. The J gene is TRBJ2-1, the V gene TRBV14; D gene unclear. V lost 3 bases to trimming and J lost 5 bases, with 2 bases between them. This CDR3 comprises 11 residues. CDR1 SGHDN and CDR2 FVKESK come from the germline V gene. CDR3: CASSQDNEQFF. The CDR3 DNA is TGTGCCAGCAGCCAGGACAATGAGCAGTTCTTC.

V usage is TRBV9 and J usage is TRBJ2-5, with 7 bases identical to TRBD2. This CDR3 is 16 amino acids long. V shed 1 base, J shed 3 bases, and the junction held 9 bases outside the gene matches. Germline V gene lookup returns CDR1 SGDLS and CDR2 YYNGEE. CDR3 DNA: TGTGCCAGCAGCGTACACTCAACCCGGGGGGAAGAGACCCAGTACTTC. This encodes CASSVHSTRGEETQYF.

V gene TRBV18 combines with J gene TRBJ2-5; possibly TRBD1 or TRBD2 for D (5 bases each). The CDR3 totals 15 residues. Trimming removed 6 bases at V and 4 bases at J, with 18 bases between. Germline V lookup: CDR1 KGHSH, CDR2 LQKENI. CDR3 coding DNA: TGTGCCAGCTCGCCTGGGACGCCCGAAGGAGAGACCCAGTACTTC. Translation gives CASSPGTPEGETQYF.

This clone occurred once. This rearrangement joins TRBV10-3 to TRBJ1-2; D remains unclear. Trimming pared 9 bases from V and 4 bases from J, leaving 15 bases between. The CDR3 extends over 13 amino acids. Germline V gene data show CDR1 as ENHRY and CDR2 as SYGVKD. CDR3: CAIKEDGPYGYTF. CDR3 coding DNA: TGTGCCATAAAGGAGGACGGGCCCTATGGCTACACCTTC.

The V gene is TRBV6-5, the J gene TRBJ2-7; 7 bases fit TRBD2. After removal of 6 bases from V and 4 bases from J, the junction contained 12 bases not matched to a gene. The germline gives CDR1 MNHEY, CDR2 SVGAGI. The CDR3 totals 15 residues. CDR3 amino acids: CASSLAGGYPYEQYF. The CDR3 nucleotides read TGTGCCAGCAGCCTCGCCGGGGGGTACCCTTACGAGCAGTACTTC.

The chain links TRBV6-1 to TRBJ1-2; TRBD1 is a possible D gene (5 bases). The CDR3 runs to 14 residues. Germline V gene lookup returns CDR1 MNHNS and CDR2 SASEGT. Trimming left V 6 bases short and J 5 bases short, with 16 bases between. CDR3: CASRTAVGPYGYTF. In DNA form, the CDR3 reads TGTGCCAGCAGGACCGCCGTGGGACCGTATGGCTACACCTTC.

Comments on this clone: Additional DNA sequences in this sample encode the identical CDR3. This chain uses TRBV5-1 with TRBJ1-1; the D is unclear. From germline, CDR1 is SGHRS and CDR2 YFSETQ. Trimming cost V 2 bases and J 0 bases, with 8 bases left between them. CDR3 length equals 14 residues. CDR3 sequence (DNA): TGCGCCAGCAGCTTAGACGGTTTGAACACTGAAGCTTTCTTT. Translating it yields CASSLDGLNTEAFF.

With regard to this clone: Within the sample, other DNA sequences also encode this same CDR3. The chain combines TRBV28 with TRBJ1-4; perhaps TRBD1 as D (6 bases). The CDR3 covers 16 residues. The germline gives CDR1 MDHEN, CDR2 SYDVKM. V was shortened by 8 bases and J by 7 bases, with 23 bases between the two germline ends. The CDR3 protein is CASSSTLGRGGEKLFF. DNA of the CDR3: TGTGCCAGCTCCTCTACTTTGGGCAGGGGAGGTGAAAAACTGTTTTTT.

Notes on this clone: This specimen includes other DNA sequences encoding the same CDR3. This chain links TRBV19 with TRBJ1-4; unclear D gene. The germline V gene has CDR1 LNHDA and CDR2 SQIVND (reference sequence). CDR3 length: 11 residues. The V end lost 1 base, the J end lost 8 bases, and 2 bases lay between the germline ends. DNA for the CDR3: TGTGCCAGTAGTATAGGAGAAAAACTGTTTTTT. It yields the protein CASSIGEKLFF.

The chain has TRBV2 and TRBJ1-6; D is ambiguous. Trimming removed 9 bases at V and 4 bases at J, with 13 bases between. Germline CDR1 and CDR2: SNHLY and FYNNEI. This CDR3 comprises 14 residues. The DNA for the CDR3 is TGTGCCAGAGAAGGAGGAGAATATAATTCACCCCTCCACTTT. This encodes CAREGGEYNSPLHF.